This T cell receptor beta chain derives from a study of cytomegalovirus exposure and HLA in healthy donors. This clone occurred once. 13 Jbeta primers and 60 Vbeta primers were used for the PCR. TCRdb's copy holds only in-frame clones and misses some; the assay was immunoSEQ multiplex PCR. The sample holds about 150,000 clones; less than 65% are singletons and the top ten take over 2.5%. This CDR3 contains 12 residues. Germline loops: CDR1 WSHSY, CDR2 SAAADI. V was clipped by 3 bases and J by 7 bases, with 9 bases between them. The specimen sequenced was PBMCs. The chain uses TRBV10-2 and TRBJ2-5; D is ambiguous. The clonotype originates from a woman in her 30s in good health and CMV-seropositive. CDR3 amino acids: CASSEERRTQYF. CDR3 DNA: TGCGCCAGCAGTGAAGAGAGAAGGACCCAGTACTTC.